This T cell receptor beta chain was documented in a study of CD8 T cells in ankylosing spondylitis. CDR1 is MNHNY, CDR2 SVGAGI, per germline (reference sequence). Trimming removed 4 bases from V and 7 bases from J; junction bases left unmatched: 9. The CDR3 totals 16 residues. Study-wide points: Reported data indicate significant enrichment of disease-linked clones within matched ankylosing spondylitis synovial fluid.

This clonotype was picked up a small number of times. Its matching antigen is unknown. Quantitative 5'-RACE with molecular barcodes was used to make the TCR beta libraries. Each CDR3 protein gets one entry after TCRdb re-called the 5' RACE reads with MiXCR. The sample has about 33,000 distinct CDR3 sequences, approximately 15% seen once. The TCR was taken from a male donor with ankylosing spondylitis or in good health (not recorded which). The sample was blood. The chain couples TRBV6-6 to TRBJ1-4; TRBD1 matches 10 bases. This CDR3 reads CASSLLTGTGVEKLFF. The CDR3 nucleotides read TGTGCCAGCAGTTTACTTACCGGGACAGGGGTTGAAAAACTGTTTTTT.